This T cell receptor (beta chain) appears in the sequencing data of a study of spatial heterogeneity in lung cancer. The CDR3 runs to 15 residues. CDR1 is SGHRS, CDR2 YFSETQ, per germline. V gave up 3 bases and J gave up 7 bases; unmatched junction bases: 8. Regarding time point: sample taken at primary tumor resection. Sequencing was performed on whole RNA extracted from tumor and nontumor lung tissue, or from frozen PBMC, and the material was left unsorted. TCRdb re-called the 5' RACE reads with MiXCR, one entry per CDR3 protein. Of over 45,000 distinct CDR3 sequences listed, approximately 5% are singletons.

This chain joins TRBV5-1 and TRBJ1-2; TRBD1 matches at 11 bases. The clonotype originates from a male donor with early-stage non-small cell lung cancer. This specimen was PBMCs, taken at surgery. The CDR3 nucleotides are TGCGCCAGCAGCTACATAGGGACAGGGGGTCCTGGCTACACCTTC. It codes for CASSYIGTGGPGYTF.